The 21 T cell receptor beta chains reported below all come from one sample, sequenced in a study of blood T cell repertoires in COVID-19. The data were produced by immunoSEQ multiplex PCR, yet TCRdb's version contains in-frame clones alone and is incomplete. The sample lists about 500,000 clones; roughly 91% were seen once. Sequencing was done on a sample of peripheral blood. The receptor set was obtained from a woman aged 45-65 years with COVID-19, enrolled during active disease.

The J gene is TRBJ2-2, the V gene TRBV29-1; tentative D call: TRBD2 (6 bases). V was trimmed by 1 base and J by 4 bases, leaving 13 bases between them. The CDR3 contains 15 residues. The germline CDR1 and CDR2 sequences are SQVTM and ANQGSEA. This chain's CDR3 is CSVEVTSLGTGELFF. The CDR3, as DNA: TGCAGCGTTGAAGTTACTAGCCTGGGCACCGGGGAGCTGTTTTTT.

The CDR3: CAWSGGQINTIYF. Here the CDR3 DNA reads TGTGCCTGGAGTGGAGGGCAGATAAACACCATATATTTT. The V and J genes are TRBV30 and TRBJ1-3; no clear D. Germline values: CDR1 GTSNPN, CDR2 SVGIG (reference sequence). This CDR3 is built from 13 residues. Trimming left V 1 base short and J 6 bases short, with 10 bases between. The whole variable domain, remainder taken from reference TRBV30 and TRBJ1-3, is SQTIHQWPATLVQPVGSPLSLECTVEGTSNPNLYWYRQAAGRGLQLLFYSVGIGQISSEVPQNLSASRPQDRQFILSSKKLLLSDSGFYLCAWSGGQINTIYFGEGSWLTVV.

The rearrangement joins TRBV6-1 to TRBJ1-2; TRBD1 might be the D (5 bases). The V end was cut by 2 bases, the J end by 12 bases, with 19 bases between. The CDR3 extends over 14 amino acids. Germline CDR1 MNHNS, CDR2 SASEGT. In nucleotides, the CDR3 is TGTGCCAGCAGTGAACATGGGGGGACCTCGGGAAACACCTTC. This encodes CASSEHGGTSGNTF.

The chain links TRBV5-4 to TRBJ2-7, with 9 bases aligning to TRBD2. The CDR3 sequence is 15 residues long. The trim removed 4 bases at V and 0 bases at J, leaving 5 bases unmatched. Germline assignment: CDR1 SGHNT and CDR2 YYREEE (reference sequence). The CDR3 loop is CASSKAGGPSYEQYF. The CDR3 DNA reads as TGTGCCAGCAGCAAAGCGGGGGGTCCCTCCTACGAGCAGTACTTC. Complete variable domain (other parts from reference TRBV5-4 and TRBJ2-7): ETGVTQSPTHLIKTRGQQVTLRCSSQSGHNTVSWYQQALGQGPQFIFQYYREEENGRGNFPPRFSGLQFPNYSSELNVNALELDDSALYLCASSKAGGPSYEQYFGPGTRLTVT.

This sequence joins TRBV30 and TRBJ2-2; 9 bases fit TRBD1. V shed 7 bases, J shed 2 bases, and the junction held 5 bases outside the gene matches. CDR3 size: 14 residues. Germline CDR1 is GTSNPN and CDR2 is SVGIG (reference sequence). The chain's CDR3 is CALTGQGNTGELFF. The CDR3, as DNA: TGTGCCTTGACGGGACAGGGTAACACCGGGGAGCTGTTTTTT.

This clone was seen just once. The chain couples TRBV2 to TRBJ1-2; 7 positions agree with TRBD1. Per germline, CDR1 SNHLY and CDR2 FYNNEI. This CDR3 is built from 15 residues. The V gene end was trimmed by 5 bases and the J gene end by 0 bases; junction bases not matched to a gene: 6. CDR3 residues: CASSPDRATNYGYTF. In nucleotides, the CDR3 is TGTGCCAGCAGTCCCGACAGGGCCACTAACTATGGCTACACCTTC.

The gene calls are TRBV5-1 and TRBJ1-3, with a tentative D call TRBD1 (5 bases). CDR3 length: 18 residues. Germline lookup yields CDR1 SGHRS and CDR2 YFSETQ. V gave up 1 base and J gave up 0 bases, with 17 bases separating them. CDR3 protein: CASSLSPLQELSGNTIYF. DNA for the CDR3: TGCGCCAGCAGCTTGAGTCCCCTACAGGAACTCTCTGGAAACACCATATATTTT.

In its sample, this clone was seen once. The same CDR3 arises from other DNA sequences in this sample as well. The gene calls are TRBV10-2 and TRBJ1-3, with unresolved D. V dropped 2 bases and J dropped 3 bases, with 8 bases sitting between them. The CDR3 has 14 residues. CDR1 and CDR2 from the germline V gene are WSHSY and SAAADI. CDR3 coding DNA: TGCGCCAGCAGTGAGGCAGGTAGTGGAAACACCATATATTTT. Amino acids: CASSEAGSGNTIYF.

In DNA, the CDR3 is TGTGCCAGCTCACCAAACCGGGGAGGCACAGATACGCAGTATTTT. This sequence encodes CASSPNRGGTDTQYF. The J gene is TRBJ2-3, the V gene TRBV18; a weak D match, TRBD2 (5 bases). There are 15 residues in the CDR3. Trimming removed 2 bases at V and 1 base at J, with 10 bases between. The germline V gene encodes CDR1 KGHSH and CDR2 LQKENI.

Points on this clone: A junction end diverges from the germline sequence, so it may reflect a read error. The J gene is TRBJ2-7, the V gene TRBV2; D gene unclear. CDR1 and CDR2 (germline): SNHLY, FYNNEI. The CDR3 sequence is 13 residues long. The CDR3 protein is CASTERVVYEQYF. The CDR3 DNA reads as TGTGCCAGCACTGAACGGGTCGTCTACGAGCAGTACTTC.

The chain employs TRBV2 and TRBJ1-5, with D maybe TRBD1 (6 bases). Germline V CDR1 and CDR2: SNHLY, FYNNEI. The length of the CDR3 is 15 residues. Trimming shortened V by 6 bases and J by 5 bases, and 17 bases separated the two germline ends. The CDR3 DNA reads as TGTGCCAGCAGCCCTCTCCAGGGGCCTGATCAGCCCCAGCATTTT. Its translation is CASSPLQGPDQPQHF.

The chain is built from TRBV5-1 and TRBJ1-1; 8 bases match TRBD1. Germline V gene lookup returns CDR1 SGHRS and CDR2 YFSETQ. Trimming removed 0 bases from V and 5 bases from J; junction bases left unmatched: 9. The CDR3 loop spans 16 amino acids. CDR3 loop: CASSLAWGRGQTEAFF. CDR3 nucleotide sequence: TGCGCCAGCAGCTTGGCCTGGGGCAGGGGGCAGACTGAAGCTTTCTTT.

This clone was seen repeatedly, ten times or more. This chain connects TRBV5-6 to TRBJ2-3; the match to TRBD2 covers 10 bases. Trimming took 3 bases from V and 4 from J; bases not matched to a gene: 11. This CDR3 has 17 residues. Germline V CDR1 and CDR2: SGHDT, YYEEEE. The CDR3 is CASSSLVIAGGADTQYF. In DNA, the CDR3 is TGTGCCAGCAGCTCCCTTGTGATAGCGGGGGGTGCAGATACGCAGTATTTT.

The chain links TRBV5-1 to TRBJ2-2, with D possibly being TRBD2 (7 bases). The germline V and J ends were trimmed by 2 bases and 2 bases, with 10 bases remaining between them. The CDR3 spans 15 residues. Germline V gives CDR1 SGHRS, CDR2 YFSETQ. The CDR3 protein is CASSFGGGNTGELFF. The CDR3 DNA reads as TGCGCCAGCAGCTTTGGCGGGGGCAACACCGGGGAGCTGTTTTTT.

V gene TRBV3-1 (or the pseudogene TRBV3-2) combines with J gene TRBJ2-7; D is possibly TRBD2 (5 bases). Germline lookup yields CDR1 LGHDT and CDR2 YNNKEL (reference sequence). The CDR3 is made up of 12 amino acids. The V end was cut by 3 bases, the J end by 7 bases, with 10 bases between. CDR3 protein: CASSHRRGEQYF. The CDR3 bases are TGTGCCAGCAGCCACCGACGGGGAGAGCAGTACTTC.

This chain connects TRBV11-2 to TRBJ2-5; D unclear. The CDR3 runs to 12 residues. Trimming cost V 5 bases and J 2 bases, with 6 bases left between them. CDR1 and CDR2 (germline): SGHAT, FQNNGV. DNA for the CDR3: TGTGCCAGCAGCCCTTCTCAAGAGACCCAGTACTTC. Protein product: CASSPSQETQYF. Drawing the rest from reference TRBV11-2 and TRBJ2-5, the complete variable domain is EAGVAQSPRYKIIEKRQSVAFWCNPISGHATLYWYQQILGQGPKLLIQFQNNGVVDDSQLPKDRFSAERLKGVDSTLKIQPAKLEDSAVYLCASSPSQETQYFGPGTRLLVL.

This chain joins TRBV4-1 and TRBJ1-2, with a possible D match to TRBD1 (5 bases). The CDR3 has 13 amino acids. V lost 1 base and J lost 6, with 9 bases in between. The germline V gene has CDR1 MGHRA and CDR2 YSYEKL. In nucleotides, the CDR3 is TGCGCCAGCAGCCAAGGTATCAGGGATGGCTACACCTTC. This codes for CASSQGIRDGYTF.

This clone was seen only a few times. The chain recombines TRBV12-5 with TRBJ2-7, with D perhaps matching TRBD2 (7 bases). The germline CDR1 and CDR2 sequences are LGHNT and FRNRAP. This CDR3 is built from 14 residues. Trimming cost V 2 bases and J 3 bases, with 11 bases left between them. The CDR3 spells CASGLRGGLYEQYF. The CDR3 DNA is TGTGCTAGTGGTTTGCGCGGGGGCCTCTACGAGCAGTACTTC.

This sequence joins TRBV5-4 and TRBJ2-3; D gene unclear. Germline values: CDR1 SGHNT, CDR2 YYREEE (reference sequence). This CDR3 spans 14 amino acids. With 4 bases removed from V and 4 bases from J, the gap between germline ends came to 13 bases. This CDR3 reads CASSTGAPADTQYF. The CDR3 DNA is TGTGCCAGCAGCACTGGTGCCCCCGCAGATACGCAGTATTTT.

The rearrangement links TRBV11-2 to TRBJ1-1, with D possibly being TRBD1 (5 bases). The CDR3 runs 13 residues. The V end was cut by 3 bases, the J end by 4 bases, with 9 bases between. In germline, CDR1 is SGHAT, CDR2 FQNNGV. The CDR3 reads CASSLGQGTEAFF. CDR3 nucleotides: TGTGCCAGCAGCTTGGGCCAGGGCACTGAAGCTTTCTTT.

V usage is TRBV5-6 and J usage is TRBJ1-1; no reliable D call. V lost 2 bases and J lost 1, with 12 bases in between. This CDR3 spans 15 amino acids. Germline CDR1 SGHDT, CDR2 YYEEEE. CDR3 DNA: TGTGCCAGCAGCTTTAGTTTTCAAGAGAACACTGAAGCTTTCTTT. As protein: CASSFSFQENTEAFF.